This T cell receptor (beta chain) comes out of a study of read filtering for tumor transcriptome and immune sequencing. Looking at the study overall: Among patients, 17 to 20 were male and approximately 15 female, aged roughly 47 to 90 (mean about 71). Fewer than ten patients were R-ISS I, around 15 were R-ISS II, 6 or 7 were R-ISS III. Study results and caveats: Sorted CD138-negative bone marrow cells were not purified T cells.

As regards this clonotype: Its target is not known.

Germline V gene data show CDR1 as SGHTA and CDR2 as FQGNSA. The CDR3 contains 14 residues. V dropped 1 base and J dropped 0 bases, with 6 bases sitting between them. From 400 to 450 ng of RNA, a library with molecular barcoded alpha/delta and beta/gamma adaptors was made. TCRdb used MiXCR to reprocess the reads, holding one entry per CDR3 protein. The repertoire holds about 41,000 distinct CDR3 sequences, about an eighth seen once, with 30% in the top ten. Every patient had bone marrow sampled while the disease was active. The J gene is TRBJ2-5, the V gene TRBV7-2; D is uncertain. The clonotype was recovered from a donor aged 40 or older with multiple myeloma. Sequencing input: a population of CD138-negative cells sorted from bone marrow. The CDR3, as DNA: TGTGCCAGCAGCTTAGGCAGGTACCAAGAGACCCAGTACTTC. Translating it yields CASSLGRYQETQYF.